This T cell receptor beta chain was captured in a study of cytomegalovirus exposure and HLA in healthy donors. Background on the study: In an early release, HLA-typed donors contributed tens of millions of unique TCR sequences. Findings and caveats of the study: In terms of immune exposure information, only CMV serostatus was available. What a later analysis reportedly showed was that an Asian-associated ancestry cluster had fewer N-insertions than the roughly 670-donor mean.

As concerns this clone: As yet, its antigen is unknown.

It was with 60 Vbeta and 13 Jbeta primers that the PCR ran. Profiling relied on immunoSEQ multiplex PCR, and the TCRdb table lists in-frame clones only, not all of them. This sample carries 100,000 to 150,000 clones, 80% of them seen once, and the ten largest clones take 1%. Germline V gene lookup returns CDR1 MNHEY and CDR2 SVGAGI. The CDR3 loop spans 12 amino acids. V was clipped by 6 bases and J by 5 bases, with 11 bases between them. The clonotype was recovered from a man aged 40-55 years in good health and CMV-seronegative. Sequenced sample: PBMCs. The chain couples TRBV6-5 to TRBJ2-7; maybe TRBD2 (5 bases). The chain's CDR3 is CASSPPGNEQYF. Here the CDR3 DNA reads TGTGCCAGCAGCCCACCCGGGAACGAGCAGTACTTC.